This T cell receptor beta chain stems from a study of CD8+ T cells in alopecia areata. cDNA serving as the sequencing template came from extracted, reverse transcribed RNA. Method: immunoSEQ multiplex PCR; TCRdb's copy keeps in-frame clones and lacks some. The profile covers roughly 230,000 clones, with less than 50% appearing a single time and approximately 2.4% taken by the ten largest. The treatment here: oral pan-JAK inhibitor, 5-10 mg twice daily. Study-level findings and limits: Uncertainty about whether baseline CD8+ expansion is linked to response remains, with one nonresponder.

This CDR3 is built from 13 residues. Per the germline V gene, CDR1 is LNHDA and CDR2 is SQIVND (reference sequence). V lost 3 bases and J 4 bases, leaving 9 bases between the germline ends. Of note for this clone: No antigen is known for it.

This receptor was taken from a human donor with alopecia areata. The sequenced sample was CD4+ T cells sorted from blood, obtained around week 36, from a patient treated with tofacitinib. This rearrangement joins TRBV19 to TRBJ1-1; no clear D. CDR3 sequence reads: CASSIRVPTEAFF. CDR3 sequence (DNA): TGTGCCAGTAGTATCCGGGTTCCCACTGAAGCTTTCTTT.